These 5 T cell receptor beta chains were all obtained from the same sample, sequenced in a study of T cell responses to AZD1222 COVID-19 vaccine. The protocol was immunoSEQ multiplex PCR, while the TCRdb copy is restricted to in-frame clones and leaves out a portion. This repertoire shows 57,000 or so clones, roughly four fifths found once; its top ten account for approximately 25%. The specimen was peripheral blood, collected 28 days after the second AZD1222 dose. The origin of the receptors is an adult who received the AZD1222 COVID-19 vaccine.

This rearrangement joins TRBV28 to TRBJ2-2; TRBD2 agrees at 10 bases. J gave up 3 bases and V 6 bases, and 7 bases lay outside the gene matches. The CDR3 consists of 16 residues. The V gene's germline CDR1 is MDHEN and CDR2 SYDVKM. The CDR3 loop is CASSRRTSGYTGELFF. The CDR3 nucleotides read TGTGCCAGCAGCCGCAGGACTAGCGGTTACACCGGGGAGCTGTTTTTT.

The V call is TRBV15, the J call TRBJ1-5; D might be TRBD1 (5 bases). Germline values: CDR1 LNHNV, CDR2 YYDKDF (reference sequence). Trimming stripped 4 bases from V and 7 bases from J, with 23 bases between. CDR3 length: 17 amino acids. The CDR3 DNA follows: TGTGCCACCAGCACCCCACTTGCCGCAGGGAAAGGGCAGCCCCAGCATTTT. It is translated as CATSTPLAAGKGQPQHF.

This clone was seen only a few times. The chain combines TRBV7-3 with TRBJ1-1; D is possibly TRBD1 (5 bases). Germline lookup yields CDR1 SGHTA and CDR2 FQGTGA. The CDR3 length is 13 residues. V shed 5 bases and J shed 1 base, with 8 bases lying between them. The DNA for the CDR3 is TGTGCCAGCAGCCTAGGGACGAACACTGAAGCTTTCTTT. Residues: CASSLGTNTEAFF.

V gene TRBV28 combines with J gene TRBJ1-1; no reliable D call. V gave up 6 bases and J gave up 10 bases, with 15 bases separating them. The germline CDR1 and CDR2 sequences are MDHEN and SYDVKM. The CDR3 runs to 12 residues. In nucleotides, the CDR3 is TGTGCCAGCAGCCCTCTCGCCGACGGAGCTTTCTTT. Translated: CASSPLADGAFF.

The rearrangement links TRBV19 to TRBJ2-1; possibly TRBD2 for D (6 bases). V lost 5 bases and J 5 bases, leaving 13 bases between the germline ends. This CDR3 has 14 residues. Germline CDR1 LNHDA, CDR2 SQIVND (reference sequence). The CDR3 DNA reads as TGTGCCAGTAGTTTCGGGAGTCGGGACAATGAGCAGTTCTTC. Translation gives CASSFGSRDNEQFF.